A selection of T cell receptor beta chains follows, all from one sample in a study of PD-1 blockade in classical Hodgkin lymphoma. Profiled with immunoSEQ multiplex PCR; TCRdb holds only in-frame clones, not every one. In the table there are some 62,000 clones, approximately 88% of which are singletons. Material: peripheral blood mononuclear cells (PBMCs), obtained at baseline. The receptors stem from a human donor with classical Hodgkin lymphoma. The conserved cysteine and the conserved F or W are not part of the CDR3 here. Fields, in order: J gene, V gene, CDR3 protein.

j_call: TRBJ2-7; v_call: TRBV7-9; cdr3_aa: ASSLAIELEQY
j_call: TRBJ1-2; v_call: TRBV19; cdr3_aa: ASSATGTGGSYGYT
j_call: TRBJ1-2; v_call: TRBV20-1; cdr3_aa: SAGDRDGYT
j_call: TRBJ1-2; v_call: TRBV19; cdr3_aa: ASSIVADLYYGYT
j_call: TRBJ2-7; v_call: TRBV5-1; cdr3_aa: ASSPLAGVAYEQY
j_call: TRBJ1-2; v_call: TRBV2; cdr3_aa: ARYMLNRGAHYGYT
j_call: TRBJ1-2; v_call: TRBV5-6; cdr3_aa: ASSLEGANYGYT
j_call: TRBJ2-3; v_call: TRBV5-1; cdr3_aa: ASSSTDTQY
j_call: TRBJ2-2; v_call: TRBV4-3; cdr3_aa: ASSFLAGGPIDGELF
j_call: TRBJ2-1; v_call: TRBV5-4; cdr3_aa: ASSVDKSSYNEQF
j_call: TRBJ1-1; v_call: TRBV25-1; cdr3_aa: ASSESVGTEAF
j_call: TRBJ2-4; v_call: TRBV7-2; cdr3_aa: ASSPPLAGLKNIQY
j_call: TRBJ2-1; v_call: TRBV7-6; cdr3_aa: ASSLVRGVPL
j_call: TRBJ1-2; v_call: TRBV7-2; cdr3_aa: ASSLAEGNGYT
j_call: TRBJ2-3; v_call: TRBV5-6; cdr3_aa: ASSFASTDTQY
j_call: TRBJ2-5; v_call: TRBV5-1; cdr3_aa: ASSLEGASGLETQY
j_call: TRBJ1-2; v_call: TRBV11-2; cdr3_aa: ASSQTDYGYT
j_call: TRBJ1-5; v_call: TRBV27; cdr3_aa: ASSLSQGSDQPQH
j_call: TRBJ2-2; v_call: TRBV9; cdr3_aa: ASSVVSSGGRTGELF
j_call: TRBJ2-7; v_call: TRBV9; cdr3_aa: ASSVDLAGAAEQY
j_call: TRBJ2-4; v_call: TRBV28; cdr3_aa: ASSPWGLAGGTVAKNIQY
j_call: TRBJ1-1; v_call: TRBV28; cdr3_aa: ASSTGAPPNTEAF
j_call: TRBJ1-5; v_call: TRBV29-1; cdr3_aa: SVEMSRYRGECLYQPQH
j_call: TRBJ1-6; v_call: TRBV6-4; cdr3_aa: ASSETAYSPLH
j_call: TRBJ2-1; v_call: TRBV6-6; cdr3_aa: ASRSGTTTGREF
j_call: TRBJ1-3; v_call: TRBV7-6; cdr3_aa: ASSLAGSSGNTIY
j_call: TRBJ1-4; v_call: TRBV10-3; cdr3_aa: AISELGDTEKLF
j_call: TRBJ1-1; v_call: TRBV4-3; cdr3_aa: ASSQATESLTEAF
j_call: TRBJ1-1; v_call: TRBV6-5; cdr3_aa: ASSRGGQANTEAF
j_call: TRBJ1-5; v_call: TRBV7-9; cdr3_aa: ASSFGGLNNQPQH
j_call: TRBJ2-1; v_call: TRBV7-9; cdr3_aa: ASSLVWLADSYNEQF